What follows are 8 T cell receptor beta chains derived from one specimen sequenced in a study of neurological immune-mediated disorders. TCRdb called the 5' RACE reads again in MiXCR, with one record for every CDR3 protein. The table has tens of thousands of distinct CDR3 sequences, 3.8% seen once. The sequenced sample consisted of PBMCs. These receptors were taken from a man aged 60 to 69 with multiple sclerosis.

This clonotype was observed many times. The gene calls are TRBV5-6 and TRBJ2-1, with TRBD2 as a possible D gene (7 bases). CDR1 and CDR2 from the germline V gene are SGHDT and YYEEEE. V shed 1 base and J shed 1 base, with 9 bases lying between them. The length of the CDR3 is 15 residues. CDR3 in amino acids: CASSLRGGSYNEQFF. The CDR3 bases are TGTGCCAGCAGCTTGAGGGGGGGTTCCTACAATGAGCAGTTCTTC.

This clonotype appeared many times. The chain has TRBV6-5 and TRBJ1-1; TRBD1 matches 8 bases. V lost 4 bases and J lost 1; bases outside the gene matches: 11. The CDR3 is 17 amino acids. The germline CDR1 and CDR2 sequences are MNHEY and SVGAGI. DNA for the CDR3: TGTGCCAGCAGTTCTCGGACAGGGAAGAGGAGGAACACTGAAGCTTTCTTT. Translation gives CASSSRTGKRRNTEAFF.

This clonotype was counted at least ten times. The rearrangement joins TRBV12-3 or TRBV12-4 to TRBJ1-3; TRBD1 agrees at 7 bases. The CDR3 consists of 16 residues. The J segment lost 1 base and the V segment lost 7 bases, leaving 10 bases of the junction unmatched. The CDR3: CASTDPKTGSGNTIYF. The CDR3 DNA reads TGTGCCAGCACCGACCCGAAGACAGGGTCTGGAAACACCATATATTTT.

This clonotype was counted at least ten times. V gene TRBV27 combines with J gene TRBJ1-5; D is unclear. The germline CDR1 and CDR2 sequences are MNHEY and SMNVEV (reference sequence). The germline V and J ends were trimmed by 2 bases and 7 bases, with 12 bases remaining between them. This CDR3 comprises 14 residues. CDR3 region: CASSLGVREQPQHF. CDR3 sequence (DNA): TGTGCCAGCAGTTTAGGGGTTAGGGAGCAGCCCCAGCATTTT.

This clonotype has ten or more counts. For the CDR3, the DNA is TGTGCCAGCAGCTCCGAAGGGGGGGCGAATGAGCAGTTCTTC. It translates to CASSSEGGANEQFF. J is TRBJ2-1 and V is TRBV5-5; TRBD2 might be the D (7 bases). CDR3 length: 14 amino acids. The germline V gene has CDR1 SGHKS and CDR2 YYEKEE (reference sequence). The ends were cut back, 3 bases at V and 7 bases at J, with 14 bases in the middle.

This clonotype was recorded at least ten times. The chain has TRBV15 and TRBJ2-3; tentatively, D is TRBD2 (5 bases). This CDR3 region has 17 residues. V shed 4 bases and J shed 2 bases, with 19 bases lying between them. The V gene's germline CDR1 is LNHNV and CDR2 YYDKDF (reference sequence). The CDR3 here is CATSKSRAGLYTDTQYF. As DNA, the CDR3 is TGTGCCACCAGCAAATCCCGGGCGGGCCTTTACACAGATACGCAGTATTTT.

This clonotype was counted at least ten times. This sequence joins TRBV2 and TRBJ1-5; 7 bases map to TRBD1. The CDR3 is 15 residues long. CDR1 and CDR2 (germline): SNHLY, FYNNEI. The V and J ends lost 4 bases and 7 bases, in that order; junction bases with no gene match: 10. Written as DNA, the CDR3 is TGTGCCAGCAGTGTGAGACAGGGAGGGAAACAGCCCCAGCATTTT. Translating gives CASSVRQGGKQPQHF.

This clonotype occurred many times. The chain combines TRBV12-3 or TRBV12-4 with TRBJ2-2, with 8 bases identical to TRBD2. The CDR3 has 18 residues. The J segment lost 9 bases and the V segment lost 7 bases, leaving 22 bases of the junction unmatched. The CDR3 spells CASTPPIRTSTKGRELFF. CDR3 DNA: TGTGCCAGCACTCCACCCATTAGGACTAGCACGAAGGGGCGGGAGCTGTTTTTT.